This TCR beta chain is drawn from a study of CD8 T cells in ankylosing spondylitis. CDR3 length equals 17 residues. Germline V gene sequence: CDR1 SGDLS, CDR2 YYNGEE. V gave up 2 bases and J gave up 3 bases; unmatched junction bases: 6. Study-wide results and caveats: Blood of patients with ankylosing spondylitis appeared to be characterized by a TCR beta motif of eight highly homologous variants.

TCRdb analysed the 5' RACE reads with MiXCR anew, one entry per CDR3 protein. Of about 140,000 distinct CDR3 sequences in the sample, 8% to 9% were seen once. Concerning this clonotype: The antigen is not known.

This receptor was obtained from a male donor with ankylosing spondylitis. The sequencing sample was made of synovial fluid, either unsorted or a sorted T cell fraction (not recorded which). This sequence joins TRBV9 and TRBJ2-5, with 14 positions matching TRBD2. This CDR3 is CASSVHWGLAGEETQYF. DNA for the CDR3: TGTGCCAGCAGCGTTCACTGGGGACTAGCGGGGGAAGAGACCCAGTACTTC.